A single sample is the source of the 9 T cell receptor beta chains below, sequenced in a study of blood T cell repertoires in COVID-19. Profiled with immunoSEQ multiplex PCR; TCRdb holds only in-frame clones, not every one. The sample records tens of thousands of clones, less than 90% being singletons. Sequenced: peripheral blood. Receptor source: a man in his fifties or sixties with acute or convalescent COVID-19.

The chain couples TRBV9 to TRBJ2-7; D perhaps matches TRBD1 (7 bases). CDR3 length equals 15 residues. CDR1 is SGDLS and CDR2 is YYNGEE in the germline V gene. V shed 2 bases and J shed 3 bases, with 15 bases lying between them. CDR3 sequence reads: CASSVTGDSVYEQYF. The CDR3 DNA reads as TGTGCCAGCAGCGTTACAGGGGACTCAGTCTACGAGCAGTACTTC.

This clone was counted only a few times. The V gene is TRBV4-1, the J gene TRBJ2-5; possibly TRBD2 for D (7 bases). Trimming pared 3 bases from V and 5 bases from J, leaving 22 bases between. Germline V gene sequence: CDR1 MGHRA, CDR2 YSYEKL. This CDR3 has 17 amino acids. Here the CDR3 DNA reads TGCGCCAGCAGCCAGAAAACCCCACTAGCGAGGGGGGAGACCCAGTACTTC. Encoded protein: CASSQKTPLARGETQYF.

This clone was observed many times. The chain links TRBV30 to TRBJ1-2, with 11 bases identical to TRBD1. The CDR3 totals 13 residues. Germline values: CDR1 GTSNPN, CDR2 SVGIG (reference sequence). After removal of 4 bases from V and 7 bases from J, the junction contained 5 bases not matched to a gene. CDR3 bases: TGTGCCTGGAATGCCGGGACAGGGGGTGGCTACACCTTC. Protein: CAWNAGTGGGYTF. Variable domain in full (rest from reference TRBV30 and TRBJ1-2): SQTIHQWPATLVQPVGSPLSLECTVEGTSNPNLYWYRQAAGRGLQLLFYSVGIGQISSEVPQNLSASRPQDRQFILSSKKLLLSDSGFYLCAWNAGTGGGYTFGSGTRLTVV.

The V and J genes are TRBV4-3 and TRBJ1-1; 10 nucleotides match TRBD1. The CDR3 runs to 15 residues. Germline V gene lookup returns CDR1 LGHNA and CDR2 YSLEER. The trim removed 4 bases at V and 3 bases at J, leaving 5 bases unmatched. The CDR3 reads CASSPDRGPDTEAFF. CDR3 nucleotides: TGCGCCAGCAGCCCCGACAGGGGGCCGGACACTGAAGCTTTCTTT.

The genes are TRBV29-1 and TRBJ2-1; maybe TRBD2 (7 bases). Trimming took 6 bases from V and 4 from J, leaving 19 bases between them. Germline loops: CDR1 SQVTM, CDR2 ANQGSEA. The length of the CDR3 is 15 residues. CDR3 DNA sequence: TGCAGCGTCGGGGGGCCGAGCGGAGATTACAATGAGCAGTTCTTC. Protein product: CSVGGPSGDYNEQFF.

The chain has TRBV5-1 and TRBJ2-1; D remains unclear. CDR1 is SGHRS, CDR2 YFSETQ, per germline. Trimming left V 0 bases short and J 9 bases short, with 4 bases between. This CDR3 region has 11 residues. The CDR3 region has the DNA TGCGCCAGCAGCTTGGCCCGTGAGCAGTTCTTC. Protein: CASSLAREQFF.

J is TRBJ2-3 and V is TRBV2; no definite D call. The CDR3 is 12 residues long. Per germline, CDR1 SNHLY and CDR2 FYNNEI. The V end lost 2 bases, the J end lost 5 bases, and 5 bases lay between the germline ends. The CDR3 sequence: CASSESGDTQYF. DNA of the CDR3: TGTGCCAGCAGTGAATCGGGAGATACGCAGTATTTT.

The V gene is TRBV3-1 (or the pseudogene TRBV3-2), the J gene TRBJ2-5, with D unclear. Deletions cut 1 base from V and 6 bases from J, with 6 bases between. The germline V gene has CDR1 LGHDT and CDR2 YNNKEL (reference sequence). The CDR3 totals 12 residues. CDR3: CASSQAEKTQYF. Here the CDR3 DNA reads TGTGCCAGCAGCCAAGCGGAGAAGACCCAGTACTTC.

This chain joins TRBV19 and TRBJ2-1; D gene unclear. The germline CDR1 and CDR2 sequences are LNHDA and SQIVND (reference sequence). This CDR3 spans 15 amino acids. V dropped 1 base and J dropped 0 bases, with 7 bases sitting between them. The CDR3 spells CASSIASSSYNEQFF. In nucleotides, the CDR3 is TGTGCCAGTAGTATAGCCTCCTCCTCCTACAATGAGCAGTTCTTC.